This TCR beta chain was documented in a study of beta chain features in type 1 diabetes. Regarding the study as a whole: Compared with healthy donors, patients appeared to share more similar naive, central memory and regulatory TCRB repertoires.

Sequencing targeted expressed TCRB transcripts, as all isolated RNA had been reverse transcribed. The table came from immunoSEQ multiplex PCR; TCRdb's copy has only in-frame clones and leaves some out. The top ten hold 0.03% to 0.04% of the sample, which has about 410,000 clones, approximately 14% seen once. Of note for this clone: Its antigen is still unknown.

With 2 bases removed from V and 2 bases from J, the gap between germline ends came to 13 bases. The CDR3 contains 15 residues. CDR1 is SNHLY, CDR2 FYNNEI, per germline. The receptor's source is a man between 25 and 39 years old in good health. Sample: naive CD4+ T cells from blood. V is TRBV2 and J is TRBJ2-7; possible D gene TRBD2, 6 bases. The CDR3 DNA reads as TGTGCCAGCAGTGAAATCATGCGGGGAACCTACGAGCAGTACGTC. This gives the protein CASSEIMRGTYEQYV.